This TCR beta chain was sequenced during a study of read filtering for tumor transcriptome and immune sequencing. At the level of the study: R-ISS stage counts were roughly eight for I, roughly 15 for II, six or seven for III. DNase treatment preceded whole-transcriptome library preparation.

From roughly 390 ng of RNA, a library with molecular barcoded alpha/delta and beta/gamma adaptors was made. MiXCR was run by TCRdb on the reads, yielding one entry per CDR3 protein. The data contain around 140,000 distinct CDR3 sequences, around 14% of them singletons. In this sample, this clonotype turned up many times. Antigen unknown. Per the germline V gene, CDR1 is MNHNS and CDR2 is SASEGT. The V end was cut by 6 bases, the J end by 12 bases, with 15 bases between. CDR3 length equals 12 residues. Notes on the study in general: Approximately 79% of IR-seq clonotypes had a single read, yet these held roughly 3.7% of reads. Even smaller IR-seq throughput identified most shared clonotypes.

Sequenced: a population of CD138-negative cells sorted from bone marrow. This TCR was sampled from a donor at least 40 years old with multiple myeloma. V usage is TRBV6-1 and J usage is TRBJ2-1; possible D gene TRBD2, 5 bases. The CDR3 coding sequence is TGTGCCAGCAGGGGAGACTGGAGTGGGCAGTTCTTC. Its translation: CASRGDWSGQFF.